What follows are 6 T cell receptor beta chains derived from one specimen sequenced in a study of cytomegalovirus exposure and HLA in healthy donors (dated by TCRdb to the late 2010s). The receptor library was made with the immunoSEQ multiplex PCR assay. For the multiplex PCR, a mixture combining 60 forward primers for TCR Vbeta segments and 13 reverse primers for TCR Jbeta segments was used. As stored in TCRdb, this immuneACCESS dataset retains in-frame rearrangements with V and J assigned. A fraction of the clones does not appear; measured against another copy, unresolved V genes explain less than half of the discrepancy, and the remainder lacks a known reason. The sample table shows about 140,000 clones, and about four fifths are seen once. The ten largest clones take up more than 2.5% of the sample. The sample was PBMCs. These receptors were collected from a man between 18 and 35 years old in good health and CMV-seropositive.

V is TRBV7-9 and J is TRBJ2-7, with 9 bases matching TRBD1. The CDR3 loop spans 18 amino acids. The junction had 15 bases not matched to a gene; V was cut back by 4 bases and J by 2 bases. The V gene's germline CDR1 is SEHNR and CDR2 FQNEAQ (reference sequence). Written as DNA, the CDR3 is TGTGCCAGCAGCTCCCACCTATTGGACAGGGGACTTACCTACGAGCAGTACTTC. Translated: CASSSHLLDRGLTYEQYF.

The sample holds one count of this clone. The gene calls are TRBV29-1 and TRBJ2-6, with D unclear. Germline CDR1 is SQVTM and CDR2 is ANQGSEA. The CDR3 length is 15 residues. Trimming took off 3 bases at V and 0 bases at J, with 9 bases between the two ends. This CDR3 reads CSVDSADSGANVLTF. DNA for the CDR3: TGCAGCGTTGACTCTGCGGACTCTGGGGCCAACGTCCTGACTTTC.

This clone was counted only a few times. The V and J genes are TRBV7-8 and TRBJ1-1, with D tentatively TRBD1 (5 bases). CDR1 and CDR2 from the germline V gene are SGHVS and FQNEAQ. CDR3 length: 18 residues. V lost 5 bases, J lost 1 base, and 23 bases lay in between. The CDR3 region is CASSQESYLGGKNTEAFF. DNA of the CDR3: TGTGCCAGCAGCCAAGAATCTTACCTCGGGGGAAAGAACACTGAAGCTTTCTTT.

The chain employs TRBV6-6 and TRBJ2-4; 9 nucleotides agree with TRBD1. The CDR3 extends over 14 amino acids. Germline assignment: CDR1 MNHNY and CDR2 SVGAGI (reference sequence). The J segment lost 7 bases and the V segment lost 10 bases, leaving 11 bases of the junction unmatched. In DNA, the CDR3 is TGTGCCACCGGCCAGGGGACAGGGAACAACATTCAGTACTTC. It specifies CATGQGTGNNIQYF.

This chain connects TRBV14 to TRBJ2-1, with 11 bases identical to TRBD2. Looked up from germline, CDR1 is SGHDN and CDR2 is FVKESK. The V segment lost 3 bases and the J segment 0 bases; nucleotides outside the gene matches: 7. CDR3 length: 18 amino acids. Here the CDR3 reads CASSHLTSGSPSYNEQFF. The CDR3 DNA is TGTGCCAGCAGCCATTTAACTAGCGGGAGTCCCTCCTACAATGAGCAGTTCTTC.

This chain connects TRBV5-1 to TRBJ2-7; D uncertain. The CDR3 consists of 14 residues. Per germline, CDR1 SGHRS and CDR2 YFSETQ. V lost 4 bases and J lost 4, with 15 bases in between. As DNA, the CDR3 is TGCGCCAGCAGCCCCTTGCCCTCGGGTTACGAGCAGTACTTC. Translating it yields CASSPLPSGYEQYF. Combining the CDR3 with reference TRBV5-1 and TRBJ2-7 gives the whole variable domain KAGVTQTPRYLIKTRGQQVTLSCSPISGHRSVSWYQQTPGQGLQFLFEYFSETQRNKGNFPGRFSGRQFSNSRSEMNVSTLELGDSALYLCASSPLPSGYEQYFGPGTRLTVT.